This record concerns one T cell receptor (beta chain) sequence. This clonotype appeared a few times. Its antigen specificity is not known. No much larger clone exists at a distance of one base, and base qualities are not known. This record belongs to a study of T cells in Graves' hyperthyroidism and ophthalmopathy (dated by TCRdb to 2018 to 2020). Describing the broader study: Peripheral blood samples were taken at the time of initial diagnosis, prior to any treatment. For training and testing, the roughly 93 patients in the discovery cohort were randomly divided in a 7:3 ratio. A discovery cohort of around 100 patients, 43 with Graves' ophthalmopathy and 57 with stable Graves' hyperthyroidism, was used to find distinguishing TCR V-J signatures. In more than five Graves' hyperthyroidism patients, the study also compared T-cell repertoires from thyroid tissue with T-cell repertoires from blood. According to the paper, TCR Vbeta CDR3 sequencing was carried out on 135 peripheral blood samples, which came from around 43 ophthalmopathy, around 75 hyperthyroidism and roughly 17 progressor patients. An independent validation cohort of under 20 hyperthyroidism patients and about 15 patients who later progressed to ophthalmopathy tested prospective prediction of ophthalmopathy. Following sampling, methimazole starting at 30 mg daily was given to hyperthyroidism patients, and high-dose intravenous methylprednisolone was given to ophthalmopathy patients. Results and caveats for the whole study, not just this receptor: Most expanded thyroid clonotypes (frequency above 0.001) were also detected in blood, a finding suggesting that blood repertoires may reflect thyroid immune responses. In cross-validation, a model built on a 13 V-J signature told ophthalmopathy apart from stable hyperthyroidism with just under 90% sensitivity and roughly 81% specificity, and in testing the same model reached 80%/75%. Sample size was not statistically predetermined, and investigators were not blinded to group allocation. In validation, the model predicted progression to ophthalmopathy with approximately 70% sensitivity and over 72% specificity, a median of approximately 6.7 months before onset.

The TCR beta CDR3 regions were amplified from the RNA transcripts. The TCR CDR3 was subjected to a first round of RT-PCR using the HTBI primer set and the Qiagen OneStep RT-PCR kit. The libraries were constructed in a second round of multiplex PCR and then size-selected and purified. Paired-end sequencing of the libraries was performed with 100 bp reads on an Illumina HiSeq2000. Per the original workflow: Raw data were processed with SOAPnuke, discarding reads with adapters, uncalled bases, mean Phred below 15, or no exact constant-primer or identifier match. COPE v1.2.5 was used to merge high-quality paired reads, and clonotypes were defined as unique nucleotide sequences. MiTCR v1.1 was used to align clonotypes to the IMGT TRBV, TRBD and TRBJ reference segments. Analysis was restricted to V-J combinations with a frequency above 0.0001, which covered roughly 99% of repertoires. A TCS score was defined as the ratio between F50 (clonal expansion) and ExV (chaos), using BLOSUM62-based TCRdist between CDR3 peptides within each V-J. Welch's t-statistics and random forest reduced around 550 V-J features to 10 to 15, which were used in a naive Bayes classifier (R e1071). TCRdb reprocessing: public reads trimmed at Q25 with fastp, clones called with MiXCR, in-frame beta chains kept. One record per CDR3 amino acid sequence lists the most common genes and DNA. For this entry, the V and J calls and clone size follow TCRdb and not the study's own pipeline. The sample table lists approximately 570,000 distinct CDR3 sequences, roughly 21% of them with a count of one. The ten largest make up roughly 47% of the sample.

Ophthalmopathy patients had moderately to severely active disease, Clinical Activity Score of at least 3, NOSPECS grade of at least 4, and duration under 3 months. Any patient with an uncontrolled infection, another autoimmune disease, pregnancy or lactation was excluded. Diagnoses relied on clinical symptoms, serum thyroxine and TRAb, thyroid ultrasound and orbital computed tomography. Ficoll-Paque density gradient centrifugation was used to isolate PBMCs from around 10 ml of fresh peripheral blood. Total RNA was extracted using Trizol reagent, and RNA quality was assessed on an Agilent 2100 Bioanalyzer. The receptor was derived from a man in his forties with Graves' ophthalmopathy. What was sequenced was blood.

This receptor carries the CDR3 CASSSSGVSGRSLRAREQYF. The DNA reads as follows: TGTGCCAGCAGTTCCTCAGGTGTTAGCGGACGCAGCCTCCGAGCCCGCGAGCAGTACTTC. The V and J genes are TRBV27 and TRBJ2-7, with TRBD2 as a weak D call on 6 bases. CDR1 and CDR2 were assigned from the germline V gene (reference sequence) as MNHEY and SMNVEV. From cysteine to phenylalanine, the CDR3 is 20 amino acids long. Of the read, only the CDR3 DNA is kept; its 60 bases are in frame from base 1. V loses 4 bases of germline sequence and J loses 6 bases, and the interval between the two ends is 34 bases.